These 24 T cell receptor beta chains came from one sample sequenced in a study of T cells in Graves' hyperthyroidism and ophthalmopathy. TCR beta CDR3 sequences were amplified from RNA transcripts. Primed by the HTBI set, a first-round RT-PCR was run on the TCR CDR3. TCRdb passed the multiplex PCR reads through MiXCR, listing each CDR3 protein once. The sample yields some 500,000 distinct CDR3 sequences, 13% to 15% seen once. The sequencing input was blood. These receptors were taken from a woman under 30 with Graves' hyperthyroidism.

This clonotype was counted ten times or more. The rearrangement links TRBV30 to TRBJ2-7, with a tentative D call TRBD2 (5 bases). V lost 1 base and J lost 2, with 18 bases in between. Germline CDR1 is GTSNPN and CDR2 is SVGIG (reference sequence). The CDR3 totals 16 residues. CDR3 coding DNA: TGTGCCTGGAGTGCCGGGATTATGGGTAACGCCTACGAGCAGTACTTC. Translating it yields CAWSAGIMGNAYEQYF.

The chain combines TRBV6-2 or TRBV6-3 with TRBJ2-7; 8 nucleotides line up with TRBD2. Per germline, CDR1 MNHEY and CDR2 SVGEGT. J gave up 8 bases and V 6 bases, and 15 bases lay outside the gene matches. The CDR3 runs to 15 residues. In DNA form, the CDR3 reads TGTGCCAGCAGCCCCGGGGAGCGGGAGAAGTGTAAGCAGTACGTC. Translation gives CASSPGEREKCKQYV.

A single count supports this clonotype. This rearrangement joins TRBV27 to TRBJ2-4; maybe TRBD1 (7 bases). This CDR3 contains 16 residues. CDR1 and CDR2 (germline): MNHEY, SMNVEV (reference sequence). V lost 1 base and J lost 9, with 19 bases in between. The CDR3 is CASSLYGGGLGSIQYF. The CDR3 DNA sequence: TGTGCCAGCAGTTTATACGGAGGGGGCTTAGGAAGCATTCAGTACTTC.

This clonotype has only a few counts. This chain joins TRBV6-1 and TRBJ1-5, with a tentative D call TRBD1 (5 bases). Trimming took 11 bases from V and 0 from J, leaving 17 bases between them. CDR3 size: 15 residues. Germline V gene lookup returns CDR1 MNHNS and CDR2 SASEGT. The CDR3 DNA sequence: TGTGCCTCATGGGGGTCCCGATATAGCAATCAGCCCCAGCATTTT. It translates to CASWGSRYSNQPQHF.

This clonotype was recorded many times. The gene calls are TRBV27 and TRBJ2-2, with 11 positions matching TRBD2. The V and J ends lost 3 bases and 6 bases, in that order; junction bases with no gene match: 0. The CDR3 runs 14 residues. Germline loops: CDR1 MNHEY, CDR2 SMNVEV (reference sequence). CDR3 DNA: TGTGCCAGCAGTTTTAGCGGGAGGGCCGGGGAGCTGTTTTTT. This encodes CASSFSGRAGELFF.

In this sample, this clonotype turned up many times. The chain is built from TRBV7-9 and TRBJ1-1; D gene ambiguous. Germline V gene data show CDR1 as SEHNR and CDR2 as FQNEAQ (reference sequence). There are 18 residues in the CDR3. V gave up 5 bases and J gave up 4 bases, with 26 bases separating them. DNA for the CDR3: TGTGCCAGCAGCACGACTGGGCGGTTCCCCCCTTCGGGCACTGAAGCTTTCTTT. It is translated as CASSTTGRFPPSGTEAFF.

This clonotype was seen many times. The CDR3 sequence: CASSLTSGSADTQYF. The CDR3 region has the DNA TGTGCCAGCAGTTTAACTAGCGGGAGCGCAGATACGCAGTATTTT. The chain combines TRBV28 with TRBJ2-3; 11 positions match TRBD2. V lost 2 bases to trimming and J lost 4 bases; unmatched junction nucleotides: 2. Germline V gene lookup returns CDR1 MDHEN and CDR2 SYDVKM. The CDR3 spans 15 residues.

This clonotype occurred a few times. A much larger clone sits a single nucleotide away, making a read error possible. The chain has TRBV29-1 and TRBJ1-1, with D perhaps matching TRBD1 (6 bases). CDR3 length: 12 amino acids. Germline assignment: CDR1 SQVTM and CDR2 ANQGSEA. CDR3 DNA sequence: TGCAGCGTTAAAACAGGGCCCACTGAAGCTTCCTTT. Translating it yields CSVKTGPTEASF.

This clonotype was seen many times. The chain is built from TRBV27 and TRBJ1-1, with TRBD1 identical over 8 bases. V trimming: 1 base; J trimming: 6 bases; junction bases outside the gene matches: 7. CDR1 and CDR2 from the germline V gene are MNHEY and SMNVEV (reference sequence). CDR3 length: 15 residues. The CDR3 sequence is CASSLFGQGVPEAFF. Here the CDR3 DNA reads TGTGCCAGCAGTTTATTCGGACAGGGTGTACCTGAAGCTTTCTTT.

The chain links TRBV19 to TRBJ2-1; D possibly uses TRBD1 or TRBD2 (5 bases each). Germline V CDR1 and CDR2: LNHDA, SQIVND (reference sequence). The CDR3 has 12 residues. V was shortened by 2 bases and J by 10 bases, with 9 bases between the two germline ends. The CDR3 is CASSIWGLEQFF. The CDR3 DNA reads TGTGCCAGTAGTATATGGGGGTTGGAGCAGTTCTTC. The whole variable domain, remainder taken from reference TRBV19 and TRBJ2-1, is DGGITQSPKYLFRKEGQNVTLSCEQNLNHDAMYWYRQDPGQGLRLIYYSQIVNDFQKGDIAEGYSVSREKKESFPLTVTSAQKNPTAFYLCASSIWGLEQFFGPGTRLTVL.

There are many counts of this clonotype. The chain recombines TRBV12-3 or TRBV12-4 with TRBJ1-4, with 7 bases lining up with TRBD1. Losses at the gene ends were 4 bases for V and 8 bases for J; bases not matched to a gene: 13. The CDR3 covers 16 residues. The CDR3 is CASSYLTRGRGEKLFF. The CDR3 nucleotides are TGTGCCAGCAGTTATTTAACGAGGGGGCGCGGGGAAAAACTGTTTTTT.

This clonotype came up many times. The genes are TRBV24-1 and TRBJ2-1, with D perhaps matching TRBD1 or TRBD2 (6 bases each). The CDR3 runs 15 residues. Germline CDR1 reads KGHDR; CDR2 reads SFDVKD. V was trimmed by 4 bases and J by 6 bases, leaving 15 bases between them. The CDR3 nucleotides are TGTGCCACCAGTGAACCACTCAGGGGAGGCAATGAGCAGTTCTTC. This translates into CATSEPLRGGNEQFF.

This chain connects TRBV20-1 to TRBJ2-1; 10 nucleotides line up with TRBD2. Trimming cost V 4 bases and J 7 bases; bases outside gene matches: 10. The CDR3 runs 15 residues. Germline V CDR1 and CDR2: DFQATT, SNEGSKA (reference sequence). The CDR3 here is CSAMDLAGDRNEQFF. The CDR3 DNA sequence: TGCAGTGCTATGGATCTAGCGGGAGACCGGAATGAGCAGTTCTTC.

This clonotype was detected many times. The gene calls are TRBV2 and TRBJ1-4; TRBD1 is a possible D gene (6 bases). V was cut by 2 bases and J by 6 bases, with 10 bases left in between. CDR1 is SNHLY, CDR2 FYNNEI, per germline. The CDR3 contains 14 residues. The CDR3 sequence is CASSEWNRDEKLFF. Here the CDR3 DNA reads TGTGCCAGCAGTGAATGGAACAGGGATGAAAAACTGTTTTTT.

This clonotype occurred many times. DNA for the CDR3: TGCAGTGCTCCCGGGACTAGCTCAAGGGATGAGCAGTTCTTC. Translating gives CSAPGTSSRDEQFF. V and J are TRBV20-1 and TRBJ2-1; 9 bases are shared with TRBD2. The length of the CDR3 is 14 residues. With V trimmed by 5 bases and J by 8 bases, 10 bases remained unmatched. Germline V gene sequence: CDR1 DFQATT, CDR2 SNEGSKA (reference sequence).

In this sample, this clonotype turned up many times. The J gene is TRBJ1-1, the V gene TRBV11-2; perhaps TRBD1 as D (5 bases). The CDR3 spans 13 residues. The V and J ends lost 8 bases and 0 bases respectively, with 10 bases between them. Germline CDR1 and CDR2: SGHAT and FQNNGV. The CDR3 nucleotides are TGTGCCAGCGGGGGGGGATTGAACACTGAAGCTTTCTTT. Translation gives CASGGGLNTEAFF.

The sample holds many counts of this clonotype. V and J are TRBV11-3 and TRBJ2-1; TRBD1 aligns across 8 bases. The CDR3 totals 12 residues. CDR1 is SGHNT and CDR2 is YENEEA in the germline V gene. V lost 1 base and J lost 15; bases outside the gene matches: 5. CDR3 sequence: CASSLVWTGPFF. CDR3 DNA sequence: TGTGCCAGCAGCTTAGTTTGGACAGGGCCGTTCTTC.

This CDR3 is CATSDRDLYEQYF. The CDR3 DNA sequence: TGTGCCACCAGTGACAGGGACCTCTACGAGCAGTACTTC. The chain couples TRBV24-1 to TRBJ2-7; D possibly matches TRBD1 or TRBD2 (5 bases each). Trimming removed 4 bases from V and 3 bases from J, with 9 bases in between. Germline V lookup: CDR1 KGHDR, CDR2 SFDVKD. The CDR3 length is 13 residues.

V gene TRBV14 combines with J gene TRBJ2-1; no reliable D call. This CDR3 is built from 17 residues. Per the germline V gene, CDR1 is SGHDN and CDR2 is FVKESK. V was clipped by 0 bases and J by 6 bases, with 18 bases between them. In DNA form, the CDR3 reads TGTGCCAGCAGCCAAGAAGCCCTCGTGGCTTCTGGCAATGAGCAGTTCTTC. Protein product: CASSQEALVASGNEQFF.

This clonotype was counted a few times. The V gene is TRBV5-1, the J gene TRBJ2-7; D possibly corresponds to TRBD1 (5 bases). In germline, CDR1 is SGHRS, CDR2 YFSETQ. Trimming left V 0 bases short and J 1 base short, with 14 bases between. CDR3 length equals 16 residues. For the CDR3, the DNA is TGCGCCAGCAGCTTGGGAGGCAGGCCAGGGTCCTACGAGCAGTACTTC. As protein: CASSLGGRPGSYEQYF. Supplemented by reference TRBV5-1 and TRBJ2-7, the full variable domain reads KAGVTQTPRYLIKTRGQQVTLSCSPISGHRSVSWYQQTPGQGLQFLFEYFSETQRNKGNFPGRFSGRQFSNSRSEMNVSTLELGDSALYLCASSLGGRPGSYEQYFGPGTRLTVT.

Only one count was recorded for this clonotype. A much bigger clone sits one base away, suggesting this may be a read error. V is TRBV11-2 and J is TRBJ2-1, with 11 bases matching TRBD2. CDR1 and CDR2 from the germline V gene are SGHAT and FQNNGV. This CDR3 is 13 amino acids long. V lost 5 bases, J lost 8 bases, and 2 bases stayed unmatched. CDR3 nucleotides: TGTGCCAGCAGCCAACTAGCGGGAGATGAGCAGTTCTTC. Encoded protein: CASSQLAGDEQFF. Drawing the rest from reference TRBV11-2 and TRBJ2-1, the complete variable domain is EAGVAQSPRYKIIEKRQSVAFWCNPISGHATLYWYQQILGQGPKLLIQFQNNGVVDDSQLPKDRFSAERLKGVDSTLKIQPAKLEDSAVYLCASSQLAGDEQFFGPGTRLTVL.

This clonotype turned up a few times. The genes are TRBV19 and TRBJ2-1; 7 bases are a match to TRBD1. V lost 3 bases to trimming and J lost 4 bases; unmatched junction nucleotides: 9. The CDR3 has 16 amino acids. CDR1 is LNHDA and CDR2 is SQIVND in the germline V gene (reference sequence). Here the CDR3 DNA reads TGTGCCAGTAGTATGAGGGAGACAGGGCCGTACAATGAGCAGTTCTTC. Its translation: CASSMRETGPYNEQFF.

The rearrangement links TRBV18 to TRBJ2-3; D not certain. Trimming took off 3 bases at V and 2 bases at J, with 12 bases between the two ends. This CDR3 spans 15 amino acids. The germline V gene has CDR1 KGHSH and CDR2 LQKENI. CDR3 loop: CASSPQTTNTDTQYF. CDR3 sequence (DNA): TGTGCCAGCTCACCGCAAACTACGAACACAGATACGCAGTATTTT.

In its sample, this clonotype was seen many times. This chain links TRBV27 with TRBJ1-1; D not resolved. Germline V gene data show CDR1 as MNHEY and CDR2 as SMNVEV (reference sequence). The V gene lost 6 bases and the J gene lost 10 bases, with 15 bases spanning the gap. This CDR3 is 12 amino acids long. The CDR3 DNA is TGTGCCAGCAGCCGGGGAGGCGGTGGAGCTTTCTTT. Translated, it gives CASSRGGGGAFF.